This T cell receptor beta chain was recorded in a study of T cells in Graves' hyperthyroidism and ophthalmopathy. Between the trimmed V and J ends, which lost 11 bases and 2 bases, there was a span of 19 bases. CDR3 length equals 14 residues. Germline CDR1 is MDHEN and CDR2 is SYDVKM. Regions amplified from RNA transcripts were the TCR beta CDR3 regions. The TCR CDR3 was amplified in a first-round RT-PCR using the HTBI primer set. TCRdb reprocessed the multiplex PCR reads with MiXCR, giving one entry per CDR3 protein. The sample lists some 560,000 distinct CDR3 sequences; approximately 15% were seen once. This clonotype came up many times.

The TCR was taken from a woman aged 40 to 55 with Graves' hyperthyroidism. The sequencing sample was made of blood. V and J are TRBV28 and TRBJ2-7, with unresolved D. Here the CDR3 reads CAVSPDRLTYEQYF. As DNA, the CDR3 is TGTGCCGTTTCCCCCGACCGGTTGACCTACGAGCAGTACTTC.